Each of the 32 T cell receptor beta chains below was sequenced from the same sample in a study of vaccination effects on CD4 cells after COVID-19. Generated by immunoSEQ multiplex PCR, the TCRdb table keeps only in-frame clones and is missing some. The profile shows fewer than 80,000 clones, 70% to 85% of them singletons. Before sequencing took place, the ViraFEST assay used viral peptide pools to expand antigen-specific CD4+ T cells. Cultured cells yielded isolated CD4+ T cells after less than 11 days. Each participant was administered two doses of either the BNT162b2 or the mRNA-1273 vaccine. Their antigen targets remain unknown. The material was CD4+ T cells from PBMCs cultured with HCoV-229E spike peptides, obtained after COVID-19 vaccination. These receptors came from a human donor who received a COVID-19 vaccine.

This CDR3 is CASSLTPFKRGLNYGYTF. DNA for the CDR3: TGTGCCAGCAGTTTAACACCGTTTAAGAGGGGACTGAACTATGGCTACACCTTC. The chain employs TRBV28 and TRBJ1-2; D is perhaps TRBD1 (5 bases). Germline CDR1 reads MDHEN; CDR2 reads SYDVKM. CDR3 length: 18 amino acids. V shed 2 bases and J shed 2 bases, with 21 bases lying between them.

The chain joins TRBV18 to TRBJ1-2; 11 bases fit TRBD1. Germline V gene lookup returns CDR1 KGHSH and CDR2 LQKENI. This CDR3 region has 15 residues. V dropped 4 bases and J dropped 5; count of bases not matched to a gene: 6. CDR3 DNA: TGTGCCAGCTCACTCACCTGGGACAGGGGGTATGGCTACACCTTC. This encodes CASSLTWDRGYGYTF.

This chain connects TRBV28 to TRBJ1-4; weak D call: TRBD1 (6 bases). Germline-derived CDR1 and CDR2 are MDHEN and SYDVKM. The CDR3 loop spans 14 amino acids. V was trimmed by 6 bases and J by 4 bases, leaving 12 bases between them. The CDR3 bases are TGTGCCAGCAGGAGGGGGGGGTTTAATGAAAAACTGTTTTTT. Translating gives CASRRGGFNEKLFF.

This clone was picked up a small number of times. The chain uses TRBV6-5 and TRBJ1-2; weak D call: TRBD1 (6 bases). V gave up 5 bases and J gave up 3 bases, with 16 bases separating them. Germline values: CDR1 MNHEY, CDR2 SVGAGI. The CDR3 has 15 residues. In nucleotides, the CDR3 is TGTGCCAGCAGTACCCTCGCGACAGGCGACTATGGCTACACCTTC. Amino acids: CASSTLATGDYGYTF.

This clone turned up a few times. This chain uses TRBV2 with TRBJ1-1; D is perhaps TRBD1 (5 bases). Germline V lookup: CDR1 SNHLY, CDR2 FYNNEI. The length of the CDR3 is 13 residues. V shed 7 bases and J shed 7 bases, with 16 bases lying between them. The CDR3: CASTGLGNLEAFF. The CDR3 DNA is TGTGCCAGCACGGGGCTCGGAAATCTTGAAGCTTTCTTT. Supplemented by reference TRBV2 and TRBJ1-1, the full variable domain reads EPEVTQTPSHQVTQMGQEVILRCVPISNHLYFYWYRQILGQKVEFLVSFYNNEISEKSEIFDDQFSVERPDGSNFTLKIRSTKLEDSAMYFCASTGLGNLEAFFGQGTRLTVV.

This chain's CDR3 is CASSLYRASTDTQYF. The CDR3 DNA reads as TGCGCCAGCAGCCTGTACAGGGCTAGCACAGATACGCAGTATTTT. The J gene is TRBJ2-3, the V gene TRBV4-3; tentatively, D is TRBD1 (6 bases). CDR1 and CDR2 (germline): LGHNA, YSLEER. Trimming took off 4 bases at V and 0 bases at J, with 11 bases between the two ends. The CDR3 contains 15 residues.

This clone was detected a few times. The CDR3 here is CSARVNTEAFF. The DNA of the CDR3 is TGCAGTGCTAGAGTTAACACTGAAGCTTTCTTT. V gene TRBV20-1 combines with J gene TRBJ1-1; no clear D. CDR3 size: 11 residues. CDR1 is DFQATT and CDR2 is SNEGSKA in the germline V gene (reference sequence). The V and J ends lost 1 base and 2 bases respectively, with 2 bases between them.

This rearrangement joins TRBV14 to TRBJ2-3; 12 bases fit TRBD2. The V and J ends lost 1 base and 8 bases, in that order; junction bases with no gene match: 1. Germline V lookup: CDR1 SGHDN, CDR2 FVKESK. This CDR3 has 14 residues. The DNA of the CDR3 is TGTGCCAGCAGCCAAGGACTAGCGGGGGTTACGCAGTATTTT. It yields the protein CASSQGLAGVTQYF.

The rearrangement uses TRBV5-4 and TRBJ1-4; 7 bases are shared with TRBD1. The CDR3 extends over 13 amino acids. The V segment lost 4 bases and the J segment 8 bases; nucleotides outside the gene matches: 5. CDR1 is SGHNT and CDR2 is YYREEE in the germline V gene (reference sequence). The CDR3 here is CASSRTGDEKLFF. The CDR3 DNA sequence: TGTGCCAGCAGCCGTACAGGGGACGAAAAACTGTTTTTT.

The V call is TRBV11-2, the J call TRBJ2-7; possibly TRBD1 or TRBD2 for D (5 bases each). V was trimmed by 4 bases and J by 3 bases, leaving 10 bases between them. CDR1 is SGHAT and CDR2 is FQNNGV in the germline V gene. This CDR3 region has 13 residues. Written as DNA, the CDR3 is TGTGCCAGCAGCTGGGGACGGAGCTACGAGCAGTACGTC. This sequence encodes CASSWGRSYEQYV.

The chain employs TRBV28 and TRBJ2-7, with D tentatively TRBD1 (6 bases). This CDR3 has 13 amino acids. Germline CDR1 and CDR2: MDHEN and SYDVKM. V lost 6 bases, J lost 4 bases, and 13 bases lay in between. CDR3 nucleotide sequence: TGTGCCAGCAGCGCGGGCAGGGGTTACGAGCAGTACGTC. Translated, it gives CASSAGRGYEQYV.

The chain links TRBV5-6 to TRBJ2-3, with 9 positions matching TRBD1. Looked up from germline, CDR1 is SGHDT and CDR2 is YYEEEE. This CDR3 is built from 14 residues. The ends lost 8 bases at V and 3 bases at J; junction bases unmatched: 7. For the CDR3, the DNA is TGTGCCAGTTGGGCGGGACAGGGTACAGATACGCAGTATTTT. The encoded protein is CASWAGQGTDTQYF. Looking up the rest from reference TRBV5-6 and TRBJ2-3 gives the full variable domain: DAGVTQSPTHLIKTRGQQVTLRCSPKSGHDTVSWYQQALGQGPQFIFQYYEEEERQRGNFPDRFSGHQFPNYSSELNVNALLLGDSALYLCASWAGQGTDTQYFGPGTRLTVL.

The chain combines TRBV6-2 or TRBV6-3 with TRBJ1-4; 7 bases match TRBD1. The CDR3 is made up of 14 amino acids. V lost 6 bases and J lost 7; bases outside the gene matches: 8. From germline, CDR1 is MNHEY and CDR2 SVGEGT. CDR3 bases: TGTGCCAGCAGCCTCGGTGGGACAGTTGAAAAACTGTTTTTT. Translating it yields CASSLGGTVEKLFF.

The chain employs TRBV6-5 and TRBJ2-7, with 9 bases that match TRBD1. This CDR3 spans 15 amino acids. The ends lost 6 bases at V and 7 bases at J; junction bases unmatched: 13. Germline CDR1 is MNHEY and CDR2 is SVGAGI. The CDR3, as DNA: TGTGCCAGCAGGCCACAGGGGGCTCTCTCTGGAGAGCAGTACGTC. Its translation: CASRPQGALSGEQYV.

This chain joins TRBV3-1 (or the pseudogene TRBV3-2) and TRBJ2-3; TRBD2 might be the D (5 bases). Germline assignment: CDR1 LGHDT and CDR2 YNNKEL (reference sequence). V gave up 3 bases and J gave up 5 bases, with 9 bases separating them. The CDR3 runs 13 residues. CDR3 nucleotide sequence: TGTGCCAGCAGCCACCTAGCAGAAGATACGCAGTATTTT. It codes for CASSHLAEDTQYF.

The J gene is TRBJ2-1, the V gene TRBV7-3, with 11 positions matching TRBD2. There are 15 residues in the CDR3. V lost 3 bases and J lost 4; bases outside the gene matches: 2. Per the germline V gene, CDR1 is SGHTA and CDR2 is FQGTGA. CDR3 region: CASSLLAGGYNEQFF. The CDR3 DNA is TGTGCCAGCAGCTTGCTAGCGGGGGGTTACAATGAGCAGTTCTTC.

This clone was seen a handful of times. The CDR3 loop reads CASSLSGSGGGELFF. The CDR3 DNA reads TGTGCCAGCAGCCTCTCGGGTTCGGGGGGCGGGGAGCTGTTTTTT. This sequence joins TRBV7-2 and TRBJ2-2; 7 nucleotides agree with TRBD2. This CDR3 comprises 15 residues. Germline assignment: CDR1 SGHTA and CDR2 FQGNSA. Trimming at V came to 5 bases and at J to 7 bases, leaving 10 bases not matched to a gene.

The chain links TRBV12-3 or TRBV12-4 to TRBJ1-2, with D unclear. V lost 4 bases, J lost 8 bases, and 8 bases lay in between. This CDR3 is 11 amino acids long. The CDR3, as DNA: TGTGCCAGCAGTTCCGGTAAGGGCTACACCTTC. Its translation: CASSSGKGYTF.

V and J are TRBV19 and TRBJ2-3; D possibly corresponds to TRBD1 (5 bases). Germline lookup yields CDR1 LNHDA and CDR2 SQIVND (reference sequence). This CDR3 is 15 amino acids long. V lost 6 bases to trimming and J lost 0 bases, with 13 bases between them. The CDR3 loop is CASRDRVTSTDTQYF. The CDR3 DNA sequence: TGTGCCAGTAGAGACAGAGTTACTAGCACAGATACGCAGTATTTT.

The CDR3 nucleotides read TGTGCCAGCAGTTACGGGACACTATCTTACTACAATGAGCAGTTCTTC. Protein sequence: CASSYGTLSYYNEQFF. The V call is TRBV6-5, the J call TRBJ2-1; D perhaps matches TRBD1 (6 bases). V was pared by 2 bases and J by 3 bases, with 14 bases between. Germline V gene data show CDR1 as MNHEY and CDR2 as SVGAGI. The CDR3 runs 16 residues.

The V gene is TRBV6-4, the J gene TRBJ2-6; unclear D gene. The germline CDR1 and CDR2 sequences are MRHNA and SNTAGT. This CDR3 has 16 residues. Deletions cut 2 bases from V and 0 bases from J, with 8 bases between. The CDR3 loop reads CASSDGPNSGANVLTF. CDR3 coding DNA: TGTGCCAGCAGTGACGGCCCTAACTCTGGGGCCAACGTCCTGACTTTC.

The chain employs TRBV18 and TRBJ2-1, with D unclear. The V end was cut by 5 bases, the J end by 3 bases, with 11 bases between. This CDR3 has 14 amino acids. Per the germline V gene, CDR1 is KGHSH and CDR2 is LQKENI. The CDR3: CASSGQVLYNEQFF. The CDR3 DNA is TGTGCCAGCTCAGGCCAGGTACTCTACAATGAGCAGTTCTTC. Supplemented by reference TRBV18 and TRBJ2-1, the full variable domain reads NAGVMQNPRHLVRRRGQEARLRCSPMKGHSHVYWYRQLPEEGLKFMVYLQKENIIDESGMPKERFSAEFPKEGPSILRIQQVVRGDSAAYFCASSGQVLYNEQFFGPGTRLTVL.

The chain joins TRBV5-6 to TRBJ2-7; TRBD2 might be the D (6 bases). This CDR3 spans 13 amino acids. CDR1 is SGHDT and CDR2 is YYEEEE in the germline V gene. The germline V and J ends were trimmed by 3 bases and 7 bases, with 14 bases remaining between them. The CDR3 DNA is TGTGCCAGCAGCTCTTTGGTGGGGGGAGAGCAGTACGTC. The encoded protein is CASSSLVGGEQYV.

The rearrangement uses TRBV6-2 or TRBV6-3 and TRBJ2-7; tentatively, D is TRBD1 (5 bases). The CDR3 is 14 residues long. The V gene lost 2 bases and the J gene lost 2 bases, with 10 bases spanning the gap. The germline gives CDR1 MNHEY, CDR2 SVGEGT. DNA for the CDR3: TGTGCCAGCAGTTACGGGGCAATGGCCTACGAGCAGTACGTC. Protein sequence: CASSYGAMAYEQYV.

This chain uses TRBV28 with TRBJ1-2; TRBD1 agrees at 9 bases. Trimming cost V 6 bases and J 2 bases; bases outside gene matches: 10. The germline V gene encodes CDR1 MDHEN and CDR2 SYDVKM. The CDR3 is made up of 16 amino acids. The CDR3 coding sequence is TGTGCCAGCAGCCGAACCCCGGGACAGGGAAACTATGGCTACACCTTC. This gives the protein CASSRTPGQGNYGYTF.

The chain employs TRBV4-1 and TRBJ2-2; D is unclear. V lost 5 bases to trimming and J lost 4 bases, with 11 bases between them. The CDR3 spans 14 residues. The germline V gene has CDR1 MGHRA and CDR2 YSYEKL. The CDR3 DNA follows: TGCGCCAGCAGCGGGCGCGGCACCACCGGGGAGCTGTTTTTT. Translated: CASSGRGTTGELFF.

V and J are TRBV2 and TRBJ2-1, with a tentative D call TRBD1 (5 bases). The CDR3 is 14 residues long. The germline V gene has CDR1 SNHLY and CDR2 FYNNEI. Trimming took off 4 bases at V and 3 bases at J, with 10 bases between the two ends. CDR3 loop: CASSVSRDYNEQFF. As DNA, the CDR3 is TGTGCCAGCAGTGTATCCAGGGACTACAATGAGCAGTTCTTC.

The chain carries TRBV12-3 or TRBV12-4 and TRBJ1-2; 10 nucleotides line up with TRBD1. CDR3 length: 13 residues. The V and J ends lost 6 bases and 8 bases, in that order; junction bases with no gene match: 6. The DNA for the CDR3 is TGTGCCAGCAGCAGGGACAGGGGCCAGGGCTACACCTTC. Protein sequence: CASSRDRGQGYTF.

This rearrangement joins TRBV4-2 to TRBJ2-2; D gene uncertain. The CDR3 consists of 19 residues. Trimming took 2 bases from V and 4 from J, leaving 23 bases between them. CDR1 and CDR2 (germline): LGHNA, YNFKEQ. CDR3: CASSQKLLVGAPSTGELFF. The CDR3 DNA reads TGTGCCAGCAGCCAAAAATTACTTGTGGGCGCCCCGAGCACCGGGGAGCTGTTTTTT.

V usage is TRBV28 and J usage is TRBJ2-3; perhaps TRBD1 as D (6 bases). This CDR3 is built from 15 residues. V dropped 5 bases and J dropped 5 bases, with 17 bases sitting between them. Germline lookup yields CDR1 MDHEN and CDR2 SYDVKM. The CDR3 protein is CASSPYGGRKDTQYF. CDR3 coding DNA: TGTGCCAGCAGTCCATATGGGGGCCGGAAAGATACGCAGTATTTT.

The chain couples TRBV12-3 or TRBV12-4 to TRBJ2-3; D gene ambiguous. There are 12 residues in the CDR3. V lost 10 bases and J lost 0, with 8 bases in between. The CDR3 DNA is TGTGCCACCCTATTCAGCACAGATACGCAGTATTTT. It specifies CATLFSTDTQYF.

The V call is TRBV29-1, the J call TRBJ1-2; TRBD1 matches at 9 bases. The CDR3 runs 16 residues. Germline trimming cut 0 bases from V and 2 bases from J; bases unmatched to any gene: 7. Germline loops: CDR1 SQVTM, CDR2 ANQGSEA. CDR3 loop: CSVEDRATGGNYGYTF. CDR3 DNA sequence: TGCAGCGTTGAAGATAGGGCGACAGGGGGAAACTATGGCTACACCTTC.